This TCR beta chain was documented in a study of T-cell reconstitution after alpha-beta-depleted transplantation in children. Trimming cost V 1 base and J 5 bases, with 6 bases left between them. The CDR3 contains 13 residues. Per the germline V gene, CDR1 is LGHDT and CDR2 is YNNKEL (reference sequence). This clonotype has a count of ten or more. As yet, its antigen is unknown. Study observations and caveats: In patients about two months after transplant, alpha-beta T cells reportedly arose from several hundred expanded graft clones. Several patients had high TCRbeta diversity at day 60; it came from surviving recipient T cells and thymic progenitors. Once a year had passed after transplant, T-cell counts and diversity came mostly from newly produced T cells.

TCRbeta library construction was performed incorporating unique molecular identifiers. TCRdb re-analysed the PCR reads in MiXCR, keeping a single row per CDR3 protein. The sample consists of 450,000 to 600,000 distinct CDR3 sequences, about 10% of them appearing once. The V call is TRBV3-1, the J call TRBJ2-4; D is undetermined. The source material was PBMCs, sampled before TCRalphabeta/CD19-depleted stem cell transplant. The source is a child younger than 10 with inherited bone marrow failure, due to receive a stem cell transplant. The DNA for the CDR3 is TGTGCCAGCAGCCAAGTCCCTGAAAACATTCAGTACTTC. Its translation is CASSQVPENIQYF.